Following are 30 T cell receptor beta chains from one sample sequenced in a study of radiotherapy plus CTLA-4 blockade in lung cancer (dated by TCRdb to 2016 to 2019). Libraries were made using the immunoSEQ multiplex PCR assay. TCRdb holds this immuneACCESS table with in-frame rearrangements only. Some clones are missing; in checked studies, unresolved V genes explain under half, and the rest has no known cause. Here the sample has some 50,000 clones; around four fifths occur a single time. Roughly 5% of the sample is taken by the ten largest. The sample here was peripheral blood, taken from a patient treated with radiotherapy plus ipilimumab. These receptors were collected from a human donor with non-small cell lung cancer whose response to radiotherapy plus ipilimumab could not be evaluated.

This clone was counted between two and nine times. The CDR3 here is CASSPQPGGYYEQYF. CDR3 sequence (DNA): TGTGCCAGCAGTCCCCAGCCAGGGGGATACTACGAGCAGTACTTC. The genes are TRBV6-6 and TRBJ2-7, with 7 nucleotides matching TRBD1. The CDR3 is made up of 15 amino acids. The V gene end was trimmed by 5 bases and the J gene end by 3 bases; junction bases not matched to a gene: 10. Germline assignment: CDR1 MNHNY and CDR2 SVGAGI (reference sequence).

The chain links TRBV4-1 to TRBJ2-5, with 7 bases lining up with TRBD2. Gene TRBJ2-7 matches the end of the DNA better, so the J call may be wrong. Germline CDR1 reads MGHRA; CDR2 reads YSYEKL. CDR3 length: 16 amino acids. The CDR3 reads CASSQEGLAASYEQYF. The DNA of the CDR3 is TGCGCCAGCAGCCAAGAAGGGCTAGCGGCCTCCTACGAGCAGTACTTC.

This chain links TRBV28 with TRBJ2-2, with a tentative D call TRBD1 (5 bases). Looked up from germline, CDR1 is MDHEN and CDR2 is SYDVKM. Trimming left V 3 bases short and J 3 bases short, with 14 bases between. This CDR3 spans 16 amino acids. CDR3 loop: CASSLSGSLDTGELFF. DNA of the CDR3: TGTGCCAGCAGTTTGTCAGGGTCCCTTGACACCGGGGAGCTGTTTTTT.

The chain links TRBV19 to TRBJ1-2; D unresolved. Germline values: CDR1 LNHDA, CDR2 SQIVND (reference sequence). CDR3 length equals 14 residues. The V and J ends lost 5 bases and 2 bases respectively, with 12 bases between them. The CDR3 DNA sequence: TGTGCCAGTAGTCCGAACAGCCGAAACTATGGCTACACCTTC. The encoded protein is CASSPNSRNYGYTF.

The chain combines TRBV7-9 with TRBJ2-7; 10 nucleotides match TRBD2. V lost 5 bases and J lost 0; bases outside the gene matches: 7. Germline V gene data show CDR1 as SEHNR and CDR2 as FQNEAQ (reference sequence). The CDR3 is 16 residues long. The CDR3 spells CASSEGLAGVSYEQYF. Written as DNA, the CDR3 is TGTGCCAGCAGCGAGGGTCTAGCGGGAGTCTCCTACGAGCAGTACTTC.

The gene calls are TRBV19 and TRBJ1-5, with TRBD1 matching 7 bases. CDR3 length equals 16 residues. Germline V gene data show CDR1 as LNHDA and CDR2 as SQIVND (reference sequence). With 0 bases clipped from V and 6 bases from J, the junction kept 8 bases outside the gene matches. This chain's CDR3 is CASSIDRGGWSQPQHF. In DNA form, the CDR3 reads TGTGCCAGTAGTATAGATCGAGGGGGCTGGTCTCAGCCCCAGCATTTT.

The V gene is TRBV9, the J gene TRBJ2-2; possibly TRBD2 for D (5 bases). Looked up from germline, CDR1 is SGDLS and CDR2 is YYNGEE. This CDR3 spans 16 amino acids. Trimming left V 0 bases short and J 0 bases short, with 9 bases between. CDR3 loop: CASSVEAAANTGELFF. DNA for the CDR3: TGTGCCAGCAGCGTAGAAGCGGCTGCGAACACCGGGGAGCTGTTTTTT.

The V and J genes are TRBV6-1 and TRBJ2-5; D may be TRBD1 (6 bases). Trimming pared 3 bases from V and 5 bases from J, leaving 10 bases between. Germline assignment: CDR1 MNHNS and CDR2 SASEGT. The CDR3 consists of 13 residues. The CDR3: CASSETGRETQYF. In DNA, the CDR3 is TGTGCCAGCAGTGAGACAGGACGCGAGACCCAGTACTTC.

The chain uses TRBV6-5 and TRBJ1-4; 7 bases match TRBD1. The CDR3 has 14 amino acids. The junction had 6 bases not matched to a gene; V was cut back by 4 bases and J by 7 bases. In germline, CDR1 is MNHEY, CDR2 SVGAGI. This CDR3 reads CASSFLAGGEKLFF. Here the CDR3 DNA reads TGTGCCAGCAGTTTCTTGGCAGGGGGTGAAAAACTGTTTTTT.

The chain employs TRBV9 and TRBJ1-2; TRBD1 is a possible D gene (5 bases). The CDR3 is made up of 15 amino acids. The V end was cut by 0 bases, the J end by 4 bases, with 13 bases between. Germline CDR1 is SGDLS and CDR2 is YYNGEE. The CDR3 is CASSVVGHTGYGYTF. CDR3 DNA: TGTGCCAGCAGCGTAGTTGGACACACCGGCTATGGCTACACCTTC. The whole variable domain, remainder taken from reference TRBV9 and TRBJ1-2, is DSGVTQTPKHLITATGQRVTLRCSPRSGDLSVYWYQQSLDQGLQFLIQYYNGEERAKGNILERFSAQQFPDLHSELNLSSLELGDSALYFCASSVVGHTGYGYTFGSGTRLTVV.

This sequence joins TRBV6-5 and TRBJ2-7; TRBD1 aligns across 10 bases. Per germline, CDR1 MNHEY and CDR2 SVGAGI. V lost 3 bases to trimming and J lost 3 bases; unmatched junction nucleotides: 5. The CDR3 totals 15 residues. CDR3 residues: CASSYRDRGYYEQYF. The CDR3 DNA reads TGTGCCAGCAGTTATAGGGACAGGGGATACTACGAGCAGTACTTC.

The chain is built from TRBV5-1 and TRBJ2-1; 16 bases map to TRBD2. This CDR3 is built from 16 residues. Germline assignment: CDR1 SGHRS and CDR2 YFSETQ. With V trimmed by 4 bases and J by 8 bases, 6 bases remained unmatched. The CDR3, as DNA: TGCGCCAGCAGCCGGAGTGGGACTAGCGGGAGGGATGAGCAGTTCTTC. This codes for CASSRSGTSGRDEQFF.

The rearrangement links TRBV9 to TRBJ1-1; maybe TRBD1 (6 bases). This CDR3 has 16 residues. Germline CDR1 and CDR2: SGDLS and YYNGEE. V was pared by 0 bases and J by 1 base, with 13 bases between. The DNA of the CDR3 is TGTGCCAGCAGCGTAGCCGTACAGGGCTGGAACACTGAAGCTTTCTTT. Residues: CASSVAVQGWNTEAFF.

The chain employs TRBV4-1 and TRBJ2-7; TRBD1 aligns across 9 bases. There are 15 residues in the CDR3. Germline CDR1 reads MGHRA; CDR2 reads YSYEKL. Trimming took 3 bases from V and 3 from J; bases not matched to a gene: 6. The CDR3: CASSQAGTGNYEQYF. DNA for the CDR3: TGCGCCAGCAGCCAGGCCGGGACAGGGAACTACGAGCAGTACTTC.

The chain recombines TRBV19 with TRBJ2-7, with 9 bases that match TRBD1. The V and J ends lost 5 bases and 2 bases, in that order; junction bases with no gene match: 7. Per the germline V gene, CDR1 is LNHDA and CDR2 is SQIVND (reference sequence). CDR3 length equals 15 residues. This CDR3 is CASSGSGQGTYEQYF. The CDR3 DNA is TGTGCCAGTAGTGGTAGCGGACAGGGGACCTACGAGCAGTACTTC.

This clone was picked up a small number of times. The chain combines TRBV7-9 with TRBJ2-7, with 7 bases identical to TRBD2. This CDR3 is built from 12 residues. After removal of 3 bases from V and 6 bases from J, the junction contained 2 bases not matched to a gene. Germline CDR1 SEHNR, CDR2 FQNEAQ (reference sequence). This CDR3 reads CASSFGRREQYF. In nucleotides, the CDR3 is TGTGCCAGCAGCTTCGGGAGGCGCGAGCAGTACTTC. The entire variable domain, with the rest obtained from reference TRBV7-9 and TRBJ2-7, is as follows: DTGVSQNPRHKITKRGQNVTFRCDPISEHNRLYWYRQTLGQGPEFLTYFQNEAQLEKSRLLSDRFSAERPKGSFSTLEIQRTEQGDSAMYLCASSFGRREQYFGPGTRLTVT.

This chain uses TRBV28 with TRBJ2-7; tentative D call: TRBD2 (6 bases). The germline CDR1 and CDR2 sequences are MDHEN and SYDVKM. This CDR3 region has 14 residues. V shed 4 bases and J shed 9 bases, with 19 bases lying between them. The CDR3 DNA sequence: TGTGCCAGCAGTTCCCCGGGACTCCCCACTGGGCAGTACTTC. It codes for CASSSPGLPTGQYF.

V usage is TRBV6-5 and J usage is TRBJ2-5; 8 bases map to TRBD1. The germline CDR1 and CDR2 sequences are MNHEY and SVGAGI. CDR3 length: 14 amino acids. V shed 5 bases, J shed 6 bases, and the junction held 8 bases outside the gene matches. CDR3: CASSTPGGRQTQYF. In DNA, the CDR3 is TGTGCCAGCAGTACCCCAGGGGGCCGGCAGACCCAGTACTTC.

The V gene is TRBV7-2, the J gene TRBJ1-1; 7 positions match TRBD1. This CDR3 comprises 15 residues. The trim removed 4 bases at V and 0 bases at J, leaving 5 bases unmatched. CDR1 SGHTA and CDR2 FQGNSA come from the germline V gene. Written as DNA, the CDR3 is TGTGCCAGCAGCTACCGACAGGGAGTGAACACTGAAGCTTTCTTT. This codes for CASSYRQGVNTEAFF.

CDR3 nucleotides: TGTGCCAGCAGCCCAGATCTAGCGGGAGAAACCGGGGAGCTGTTTTTT. This codes for CASSPDLAGETGELFF. The gene calls are TRBV7-9 and TRBJ2-2; 10 bases match TRBD2. The CDR3 has 16 residues. CDR1 and CDR2 (germline): SEHNR, FQNEAQ (reference sequence). V lost 5 bases and J lost 5; bases outside the gene matches: 8.

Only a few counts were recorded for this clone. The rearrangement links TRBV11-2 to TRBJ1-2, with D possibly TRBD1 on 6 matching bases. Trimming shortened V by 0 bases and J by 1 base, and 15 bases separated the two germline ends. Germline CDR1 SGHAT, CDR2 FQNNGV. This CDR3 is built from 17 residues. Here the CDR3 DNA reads TGTGCCAGCAGCTTAGAAAATGCGGCAGGGGTTAACTATGGCTACACCTTC. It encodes CASSLENAAGVNYGYTF. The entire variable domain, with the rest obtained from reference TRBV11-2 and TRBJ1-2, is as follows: EAGVAQSPRYKIIEKRQSVAFWCNPISGHATLYWYQQILGQGPKLLIQFQNNGVVDDSQLPKDRFSAERLKGVDSTLKIQPAKLEDSAVYLCASSLENAAGVNYGYTFGSGTRLTVV.

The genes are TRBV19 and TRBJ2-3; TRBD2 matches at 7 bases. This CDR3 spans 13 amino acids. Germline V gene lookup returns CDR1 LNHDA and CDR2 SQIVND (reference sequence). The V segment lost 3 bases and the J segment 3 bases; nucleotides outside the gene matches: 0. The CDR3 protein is CASSIGGTDTQYF. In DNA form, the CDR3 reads TGTGCCAGTAGTATCGGGGGGACAGATACGCAGTATTTT.

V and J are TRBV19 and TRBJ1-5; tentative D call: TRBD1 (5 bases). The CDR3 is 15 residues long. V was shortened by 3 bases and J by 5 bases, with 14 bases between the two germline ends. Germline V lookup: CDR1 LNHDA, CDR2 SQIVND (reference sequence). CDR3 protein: CASSIGVQEYQPQHF. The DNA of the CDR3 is TGTGCCAGTAGTATCGGTGTACAGGAATATCAGCCCCAGCATTTT.

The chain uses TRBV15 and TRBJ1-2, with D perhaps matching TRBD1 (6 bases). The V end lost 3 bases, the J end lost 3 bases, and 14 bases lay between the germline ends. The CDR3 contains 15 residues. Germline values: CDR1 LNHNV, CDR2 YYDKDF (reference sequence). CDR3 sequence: CATSRAFNRDYGYTF. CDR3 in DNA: TGTGCCACCAGCAGGGCCTTTAACAGGGACTATGGCTACACCTTC.

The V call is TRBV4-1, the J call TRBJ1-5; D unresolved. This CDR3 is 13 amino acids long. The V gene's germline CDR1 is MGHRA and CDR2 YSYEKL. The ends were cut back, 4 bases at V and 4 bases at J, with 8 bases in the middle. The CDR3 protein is CASSRVMNQPQHF. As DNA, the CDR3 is TGCGCCAGCAGCCGAGTGATGAATCAGCCCCAGCATTTT.

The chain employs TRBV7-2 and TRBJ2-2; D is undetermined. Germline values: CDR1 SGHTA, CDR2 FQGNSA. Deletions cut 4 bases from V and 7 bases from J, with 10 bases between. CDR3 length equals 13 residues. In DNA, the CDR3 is TGTGCCAGCAGCTCGTACTACATCGGGGAGCTGTTTTTT. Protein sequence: CASSSYYIGELFF. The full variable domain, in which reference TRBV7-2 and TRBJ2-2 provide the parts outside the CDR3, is GAGVSQSPSNKVTEKGKDVELRCDPISGHTALYWYRQSLGQGLEFLIYFQGNSAPDKSGLPSDRFSAERTGGSVSTLTIQRTQQEDSAVYLCASSSYYIGELFFGEGSRLTVL.

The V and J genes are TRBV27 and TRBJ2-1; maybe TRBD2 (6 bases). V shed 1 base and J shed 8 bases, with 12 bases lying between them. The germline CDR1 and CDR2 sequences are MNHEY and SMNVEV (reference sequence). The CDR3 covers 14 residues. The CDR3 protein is CASSLFPSVHEQFF. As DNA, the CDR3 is TGTGCCAGCAGTTTATTCCCTAGCGTCCATGAGCAGTTCTTC.

DNA for the CDR3: TGTGCCAGCAGTTTGGGGACTACTCGCCAATCCTATGGCTACACCTTC. Its translation is CASSLGTTRQSYGYTF. The V call is TRBV28, the J call TRBJ1-2, with D perhaps matching TRBD1 (5 bases). The V gene's germline CDR1 is MDHEN and CDR2 SYDVKM. The CDR3 extends over 16 amino acids. V was shortened by 3 bases and J by 4 bases, with 18 bases between the two germline ends.

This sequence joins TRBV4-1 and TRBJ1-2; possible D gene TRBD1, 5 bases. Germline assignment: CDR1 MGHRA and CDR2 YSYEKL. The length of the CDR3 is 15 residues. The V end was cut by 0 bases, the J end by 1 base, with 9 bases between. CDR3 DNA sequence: TGCGCCAGCAGCCAAGAAAGAAGGGGTAACTATGGCTACACCTTC. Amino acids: CASSQERRGNYGYTF.

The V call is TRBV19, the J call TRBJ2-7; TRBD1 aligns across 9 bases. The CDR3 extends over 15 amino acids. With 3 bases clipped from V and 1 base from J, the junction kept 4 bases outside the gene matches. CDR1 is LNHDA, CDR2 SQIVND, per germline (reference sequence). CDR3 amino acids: CASSIPGQGSYEQYF. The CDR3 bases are TGTGCCAGTAGTATTCCGGGACAGGGTTCCTACGAGCAGTACTTC.